This T cell receptor (beta chain) was sequenced during a study of cytomegalovirus exposure and HLA in healthy donors. Study results and limitations: Later work associated 17,000 or so TCR beta sequences with HLA alleles at 0.05 false discovery rate. Presence/absence analyses treated sequencing depth as roughly uniform across donors. HLA restriction was apparent for most CMV-associated TCR beta chains in a later analysis.

Germline V lookup: CDR1 SGDLS, CDR2 YYNGEE. J lost 4 bases, V lost 6 bases, and 3 bases had no gene match. CDR3 length: 12 amino acids. Vbeta (60) and Jbeta (13) primers were used in the PCR. Repertoires were generated with immunoSEQ multiplex PCR, while TCRdb's copy carries only in-frame clones and drops some. The data show roughly 150,000 clones, about 80% seen once. When sampled, the donors appeared nominally healthy, though they likely had unrecorded immune exposures. This clone showed up just once. What it binds is unknown. The chain carries TRBV9 and TRBJ1-2, with 7 nucleotides matching TRBD1. Sequencing input: PBMCs. The receptor's source is a man in his forties in good health and CMV-seronegative. The CDR3 DNA sequence: TGTGCCAGCACCCGGGACAGCTATGGCTACACCTTC. Protein sequence: CASTRDSYGYTF.